Reported below is one TCR beta chain. Its antigen remains undetermined. The input lacks base qualities; no much larger clone sits a single base away. This sample was taken from a study of T cell changes during pregnancy in multiple sclerosis (dated by TCRdb to about 2019). Turning to the overall study: The study looked at changes in the T cell repertoire across pregnancy in women with multiple sclerosis.

V has 5 bases trimmed and J has 1 base trimmed; junction bases matching no gene number 4. Reading the germline V gene gives CDR1 SGHVS and CDR2 FQNEAQ. The CDR3 holds 15 amino acids from the cysteine to the phenylalanine. This entry keeps only the CDR3 DNA: 45 bases, framed from base 1. To prepare the library, the immunoSEQ multiplex PCR assay was applied. Not all clones reach the TCRdb copy of this immuneACCESS table, which keeps in-frame sequences only. Checked studies attribute under half of the gap to unresolved V genes and leave the rest unexplained. In this sample the table shows 70,000 to 95,000 clones, 85% to 95% of which occur a single time. The ten largest clones take up less than 2.5% of the sample.

This receptor chain uses TRBV7-8 and TRBJ2-2; 7 bases in the middle match TRBD1. The sample here was peripheral blood, taken in the third trimester of pregnancy. This TCR was recovered from a female donor with multiple sclerosis, enrolled in a pregnancy study. The DNA sequence follows: TGTGCCAGCAGCCGAACAGGGGTGAACACCGGGGAGCTGTTTTTT. Its translation is CASSRTGVNTGELFF.